The T cell receptor (beta chain) under discussion was sequenced for a study of cytomegalovirus exposure and HLA in healthy donors. The study, taken as a whole, reports: CMV serostatus alone was available as immune exposure information. The study listed around 150 cytomegalovirus-associated TCR beta chains.

Though probably carrying unrecorded immune exposures, donors were nominally healthy at sampling. PCR used 60 Vbeta primers and 13 Jbeta primers. Clones were read by immunoSEQ multiplex PCR, and TCRdb kept only the in-frame ones, dropping some. The data hold approximately 140,000 clones, with about four fifths observed a single time. The CDR3 runs to 15 residues. Trimming removed 0 bases at V and 5 bases at J, with 13 bases between. Germline assignment: CDR1 MNHNY and CDR2 SVGAGI (reference sequence). Regarding this clone: What it binds is unknown.

Sequencing was done on a sample of PBMCs. The chain recombines TRBV6-6 with TRBJ2-5; D perhaps matches TRBD1 (5 bases). The sequence came from a male donor in good health and CMV-seropositive. The CDR3 DNA reads TGTGCCAGCAGTTACTCATCAGGGAAATTCGAGACCCAGTACTTC. Protein product: CASSYSSGKFETQYF.